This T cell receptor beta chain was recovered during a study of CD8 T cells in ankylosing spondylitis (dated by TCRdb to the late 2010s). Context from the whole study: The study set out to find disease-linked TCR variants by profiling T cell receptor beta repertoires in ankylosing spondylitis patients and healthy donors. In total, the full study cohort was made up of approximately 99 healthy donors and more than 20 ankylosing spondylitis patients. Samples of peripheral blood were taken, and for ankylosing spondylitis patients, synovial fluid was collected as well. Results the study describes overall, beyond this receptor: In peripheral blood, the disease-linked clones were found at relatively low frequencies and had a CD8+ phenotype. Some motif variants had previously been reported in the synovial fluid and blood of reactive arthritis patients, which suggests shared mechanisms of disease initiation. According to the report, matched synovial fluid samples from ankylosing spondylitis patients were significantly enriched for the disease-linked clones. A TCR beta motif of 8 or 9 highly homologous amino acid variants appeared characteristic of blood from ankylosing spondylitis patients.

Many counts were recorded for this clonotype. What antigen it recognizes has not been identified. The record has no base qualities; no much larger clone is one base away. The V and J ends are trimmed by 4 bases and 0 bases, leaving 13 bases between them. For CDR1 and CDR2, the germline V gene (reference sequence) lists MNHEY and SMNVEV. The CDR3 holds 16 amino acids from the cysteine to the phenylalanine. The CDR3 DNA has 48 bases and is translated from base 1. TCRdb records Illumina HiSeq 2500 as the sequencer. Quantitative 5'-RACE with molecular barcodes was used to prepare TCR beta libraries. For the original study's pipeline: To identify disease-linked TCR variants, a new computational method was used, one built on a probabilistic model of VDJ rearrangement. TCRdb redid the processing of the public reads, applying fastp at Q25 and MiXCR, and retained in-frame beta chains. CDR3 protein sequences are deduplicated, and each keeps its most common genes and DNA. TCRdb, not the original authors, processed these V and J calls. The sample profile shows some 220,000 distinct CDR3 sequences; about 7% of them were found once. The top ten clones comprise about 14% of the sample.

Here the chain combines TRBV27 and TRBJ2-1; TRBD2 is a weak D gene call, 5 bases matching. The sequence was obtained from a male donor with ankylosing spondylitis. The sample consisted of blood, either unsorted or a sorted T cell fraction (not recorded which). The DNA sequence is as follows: TGTGCCAGCAGTTGGGTTAGCGCCCTCTCCTACAATGAGCAGTTCTTC. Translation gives CASSWVSALSYNEQFF.